This T cell receptor beta chain was profiled in a study of T cell repertoires and HLA-DP antigens. As for the study in general: Versus self, one alloantigen differed at one groove amino acid, the other at roughly ten. Average DNA input: around 220 ng for CD137+CD4+ sorts, around 1.3 ug pre-culture.

Concerning this clone itself: Its target is unknown.

Trimming took off 2 bases at V and 0 bases at J, with 6 bases between the two ends. The CDR3 extends over 14 amino acids. The germline V gene encodes CDR1 SGHTA and CDR2 FQGTGA. The table came from immunoSEQ multiplex PCR; TCRdb's copy has only in-frame clones and leaves some out. The table includes approximately 73,000 clones, roughly 75% detected once. This chain links TRBV7-3 with TRBJ2-3; D uncertain. The sequencing sample was made of CD4+ T cells from PBMCs. The receptor comes from a man in his sixties in good health and CMV-seronegative. The CDR3 DNA sequence: TGTGCCAGCAGCTTAGGACCCAGCACAGATACGCAGTATTTT. Translating gives CASSLGPSTDTQYF.